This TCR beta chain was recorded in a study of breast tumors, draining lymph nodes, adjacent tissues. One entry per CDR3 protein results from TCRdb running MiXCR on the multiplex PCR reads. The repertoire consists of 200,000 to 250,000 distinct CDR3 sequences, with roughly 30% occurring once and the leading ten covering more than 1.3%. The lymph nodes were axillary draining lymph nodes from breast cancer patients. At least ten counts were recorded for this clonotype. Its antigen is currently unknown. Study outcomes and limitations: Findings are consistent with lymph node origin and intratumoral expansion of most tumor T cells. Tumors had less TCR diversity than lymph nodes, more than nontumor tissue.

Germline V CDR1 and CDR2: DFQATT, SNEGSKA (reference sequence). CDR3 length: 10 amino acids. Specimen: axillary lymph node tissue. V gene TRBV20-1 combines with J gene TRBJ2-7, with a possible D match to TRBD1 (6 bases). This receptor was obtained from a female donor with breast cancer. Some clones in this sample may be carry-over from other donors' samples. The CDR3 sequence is CTRQVYEQYF. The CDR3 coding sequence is TGCACACGACAGGTCTACGAGCAGTACTTC.